These T cell receptor beta chains were read from a single sample in a study of blood T cells in healthy people across ages. One entry per CDR3 protein results from TCRdb running MiXCR on the 5' RACE reads. Here the sample spans over 1,500,000 distinct CDR3 sequences, about two fifths being singletons. Input material: blood. Receptor source: a human donor in good health. Each CDR3 is given with its conserved first and last residue. Fields, in order: J gene, clone size, V gene, CDR3 protein. Size is omitted from some rows. Given values are once, few, many or a class for expanded clones.

j_gene: TRBJ2-7; abundance: -; v_gene: TRBV5-1; CDR3aa: CASSTDGTLSYEQYF
j_gene: TRBJ2-7; abundance: few; v_gene: TRBV5-4; CDR3aa: CASSRQTGPGEQYF
j_gene: TRBJ2-7; abundance: few; v_gene: TRBV12-3/TRBV12-4; CDR3aa: CASSLGGGRREQYF
j_gene: TRBJ2-1; abundance: -; v_gene: TRBV20-1; CDR3aa: CSAIYLGGISYNEQFF
j_gene: TRBJ2-3; abundance: few; v_gene: TRBV20-1; CDR3aa: CSAPLGSRLVTQYF
j_gene: TRBJ2-1; abundance: -; v_gene: TRBV11-2; CDR3aa: CASSLSGSLVRFF
j_gene: TRBJ2-3; abundance: few; v_gene: TRBV9; CDR3aa: CASSVRGTTRADTQYF
j_gene: TRBJ2-7; abundance: -; v_gene: TRBV20-1; CDR3aa: CSARAKALLQGEQYF
j_gene: TRBJ1-4; abundance: -; v_gene: TRBV7-9; CDR3aa: CASSSGQEGKLFF
j_gene: TRBJ2-1; abundance: -; v_gene: TRBV7-3; CDR3aa: CASSLRTSGGAIEQFF
j_gene: TRBJ2-5; abundance: -; v_gene: TRBV6-2/TRBV6-3; CDR3aa: CASSYQREQYF
j_gene: TRBJ2-1; abundance: few; v_gene: TRBV6-1; CDR3aa: CASSERTGINEQFF
j_gene: TRBJ2-1; abundance: -; v_gene: TRBV6-2/TRBV6-3; CDR3aa: CAISLASGVNNEQFF
j_gene: TRBJ2-4; abundance: -; v_gene: TRBV7-2; CDR3aa: CASSLVWGRENIQYF
j_gene: TRBJ2-1; abundance: -; v_gene: TRBV29-1; CDR3aa: CSVGDPWTRNEQFF
j_gene: TRBJ1-1; abundance: few; v_gene: TRBV7-8; CDR3aa: CASSLDVGAEAFF
j_gene: TRBJ1-4; abundance: -; v_gene: TRBV20-1; CDR3aa: CSARLADLNEKLFF